The 16 T cell receptor beta chains below all came from one sample that was sequenced in a study of cytomegalovirus exposure and HLA in healthy donors. The PCR ran on 60 Vbeta and 13 Jbeta primers. Repertoires were generated with immunoSEQ multiplex PCR, while TCRdb's copy carries only in-frame clones and drops some. The table lists about 200,000 clones, over 60% of them singletons. Sequencing input: PBMCs. The receptor set was obtained from a man aged 18-30 years in good health and CMV-seronegative.

V usage is TRBV7-2 and J usage is TRBJ1-3, with D perhaps TRBD1 (6 bases). The V gene's germline CDR1 is SGHTA and CDR2 FQGNSA. This CDR3 is 16 amino acids long. Trimming took 4 bases from V and 0 from J, leaving 13 bases between them. The CDR3 nucleotides read TGTGCCAGCAGCTCGCGACAGGTGAACTCTGGAAACACCATATATTTT. It yields the protein CASSSRQVNSGNTIYF.

The chain recombines TRBV9 with TRBJ1-2, with TRBD1 as a possible D gene (5 bases). Germline assignment: CDR1 SGDLS and CDR2 YYNGEE. The CDR3 runs 14 residues. Trimming cost V 3 bases and J 0 bases, with 9 bases left between them. CDR3: CASSEGAANYGYTF. Here the CDR3 DNA reads TGTGCCAGCAGCGAAGGGGCAGCTAACTATGGCTACACCTTC.

This sequence joins TRBV5-6 and TRBJ1-3; maybe TRBD1 (5 bases). This CDR3 region has 14 residues. Trimming removed 4 bases at V and 0 bases at J, with 8 bases between. Germline CDR1 is SGHDT and CDR2 is YYEEEE. CDR3 region: CASSRDSSGNTIYF. In DNA, the CDR3 is TGTGCCAGCAGCCGGGACTCCTCTGGAAACACCATATATTTT.

This chain joins TRBV13 and TRBJ2-7, with 10 bases lining up with TRBD1. Per the germline V gene, CDR1 is PRHDT and CDR2 is FYEKMQ (reference sequence). V was clipped by 5 bases and J by 3 bases; unmatched bases: 7. This CDR3 comprises 15 residues. The CDR3, as DNA: TGTGCCAGCAGCCCCCAGGGACAGGGGATCTACGAGCAGTACTTC. Translated: CASSPQGQGIYEQYF.

V gene TRBV5-5 combines with J gene TRBJ1-3, with a tentative D call TRBD1 (5 bases). CDR3 length: 17 amino acids. The germline V gene encodes CDR1 SGHKS and CDR2 YYEKEE (reference sequence). V was cut by 2 bases and J by 0 bases, with 15 bases left in between. The CDR3, as DNA: TGTGCCAGCAGCTTAGGTCAGGGCTCACTCTCTGGAAACACCATATATTTT. Translating it yields CASSLGQGSLSGNTIYF. The entire variable domain, with the rest obtained from reference TRBV5-5 and TRBJ1-3, is as follows: DAGVTQSPTHLIKTRGQQVTLRCSPISGHKSVSWYQQVLGQGPQFIFQYYEKEERGRGNFPDRFSARQFPNYSSELNVNALLLGDSALYLCASSLGQGSLSGNTIYFGEGSWLTVV.

This chain links TRBV28 with TRBJ1-2; no clear D gene. The germline V and J ends were trimmed by 2 bases and 10 bases, with 14 bases remaining between them. Germline values: CDR1 MDHEN, CDR2 SYDVKM. This CDR3 is built from 13 residues. CDR3 DNA: TGTGCCAGCAGTTTAGATGGCGGCGGAGTCTACACCTTC. Translated, it gives CASSLDGGGVYTF.

The J gene is TRBJ2-5, the V gene TRBV7-9; 14 nucleotides align to TRBD2. V shed 3 bases and J 5 bases; nucleotides not matched to a gene: 14. The CDR3 totals 19 residues. CDR1 is SEHNR and CDR2 is FQNEAQ in the germline V gene (reference sequence). CDR3 DNA: TGTGCCAGCAGCTTTCCCCTGCGACTAGCGGGGGGGCGGGTTGAGACCCAGTACTTC. It codes for CASSFPLRLAGGRVETQYF.

This chain uses TRBV7-8 with TRBJ1-5; tentatively, D is TRBD1 (5 bases). The germline V and J ends were trimmed by 5 bases and 5 bases, with 7 bases remaining between them. CDR1 and CDR2 (germline): SGHVS, FQNEAQ. This CDR3 has 12 amino acids. CDR3 sequence (DNA): TGTGCCAGCAGCGACAGTGATCAGCCCCAGCATTTT. Translated: CASSDSDQPQHF.

CDR3 nucleotides: TGTGCCAGCAGTTGGACAGACTATGGCTACACCTTC. Encoded protein: CASSWTDYGYTF. The chain recombines TRBV28 with TRBJ1-2; D is possibly TRBD1 (6 bases). Between the trimmed V and J ends, which lost 4 bases and 3 bases, there was a span of 6 bases. CDR3 size: 12 residues. Per germline, CDR1 MDHEN and CDR2 SYDVKM.

V is TRBV11-2 and J is TRBJ2-1, with 11 positions matching TRBD2. Trimming took 4 bases from V and 3 from J; bases not matched to a gene: 5. The CDR3 is made up of 16 amino acids. The V gene's germline CDR1 is SGHAT and CDR2 FQNNGV. CDR3 sequence: CASSSISGRDYNEQFF. The CDR3 bases are TGTGCCAGCAGCTCAATTAGCGGGAGGGACTACAATGAGCAGTTCTTC.

This clone was seen more than once but under ten times. V gene TRBV5-5 combines with J gene TRBJ2-6; 9 positions agree with TRBD1. The CDR3 is 20 residues long. Losses at the gene ends were 3 bases for V and 0 bases for J; bases not matched to a gene: 13. Germline V CDR1 and CDR2: SGHKS, YYEKEE (reference sequence). CDR3 nucleotide sequence: TGTGCCAGCAGCTCTCTTTACCGGGACAGGGTAGTCTCTGGGGCCAACGTCCTGACTTTC. The encoded protein is CASSSLYRDRVVSGANVLTF.

V usage is TRBV7-2 and J usage is TRBJ2-4; D is perhaps TRBD1 (6 bases). The CDR3 is 14 residues long. Between the trimmed V and J ends, which lost 1 base and 3 bases, there was a span of 7 bases. Germline CDR1 and CDR2: SGHTA and FQGNSA. CDR3: CASSLGTDKNIQYF. CDR3 in DNA: TGTGCCAGCAGCTTAGGGACAGACAAAAACATTCAGTACTTC.

CDR3 amino acids: CASSSPKGRSTDTQYF. The CDR3 DNA is TGTGCCAGCAGCTCTCCGAAGGGGAGGAGCACAGATACGCAGTATTTT. The chain uses TRBV7-6 and TRBJ2-3; possibly TRBD2 for D (6 bases). Trimming left V 4 bases short and J 0 bases short, with 14 bases between. This CDR3 region has 16 residues. Germline V CDR1 and CDR2: SGHVS, FNYEAQ.

This rearrangement joins TRBV6-6 to TRBJ1-1; no firm D call. V shed 7 bases and J shed 0 bases, with 9 bases lying between them. The CDR3 runs 13 residues. Germline V gene data show CDR1 as MNHNY and CDR2 as SVGAGI (reference sequence). DNA for the CDR3: TGTGCCAGCAAGACAAAAATGAACACTGAAGCTTTCTTT. The encoded protein is CASKTKMNTEAFF.

This chain connects TRBV15 to TRBJ2-4; 7 bases match TRBD1. Germline trimming cut 3 bases from V and 5 bases from J; bases unmatched to any gene: 7. Germline CDR1 LNHNV, CDR2 YYDKDF (reference sequence). The CDR3 consists of 15 residues. In nucleotides, the CDR3 is TGTGCCACCAGCAGGATAGACAGGGTACAAAACATTCAGTACTTC. Translation: CATSRIDRVQNIQYF.

The chain is built from TRBV6-5 and TRBJ1-5, with 11 bases lining up with TRBD1. The germline V gene encodes CDR1 MNHEY and CDR2 SVGAGI. With 5 bases clipped from V and 7 bases from J, the junction kept 7 bases outside the gene matches. The CDR3 has 15 residues. The DNA for the CDR3 is TGTGCCAGCAGTAACCTGGGACAGGGGGGACAGCCCCAGCATTTT. Protein sequence: CASSNLGQGGQPQHF.